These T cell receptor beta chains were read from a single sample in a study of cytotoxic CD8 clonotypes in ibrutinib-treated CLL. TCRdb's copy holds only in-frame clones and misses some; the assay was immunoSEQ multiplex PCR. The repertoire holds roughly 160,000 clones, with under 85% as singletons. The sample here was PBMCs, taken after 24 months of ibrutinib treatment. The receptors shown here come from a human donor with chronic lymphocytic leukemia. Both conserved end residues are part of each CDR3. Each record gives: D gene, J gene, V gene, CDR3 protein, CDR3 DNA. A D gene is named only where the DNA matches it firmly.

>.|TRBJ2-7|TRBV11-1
CASSLDRRGEQYF
TGTGCCAGCAGCTTAGACCGGAGGGGCGAGCAGTACTTC
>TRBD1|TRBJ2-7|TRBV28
CASHGQGLGKYEQYF
TGTGCCAGCCACGGACAGGGGTTGGGGAAGTACGAGCAGTACTTC
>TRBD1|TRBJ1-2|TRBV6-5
CASSYPATGGYGYTF
TGTGCCAGCAGTTATCCGGCGACAGGGGGCTATGGCTACACCTTC
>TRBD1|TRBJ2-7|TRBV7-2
CASSITGDRIYEQYF
TGTGCCAGCAGCATTACGGGGGACAGGATCTACGAGCAGTACTTC
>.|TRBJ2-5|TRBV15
CATSRGLETQYF
TGTGCCACCAGCAGAGGATTGGAGACCCAGTACTTC
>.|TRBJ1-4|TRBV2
CASRIERGKLFF
TGTGCCAGCAGGATAGAGAGGGGAAAACTGTTTTTT
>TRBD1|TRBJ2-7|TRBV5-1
CASRPGQYSYEQYF
TGCGCCAGCAGACCGGGACAGTACTCCTACGAGCAGTACTTC
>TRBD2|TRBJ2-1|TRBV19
CASSMRREGRNEQFF
TGTGCCAGTAGTATGAGAAGGGAGGGGCGGAATGAGCAGTTCTTC
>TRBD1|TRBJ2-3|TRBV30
CAWTTGVTDTQYF
TGTGCCTGGACCACAGGGGTTACAGATACGCAGTATTTT
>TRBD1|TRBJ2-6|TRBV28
CASSPGQGVPGANVLTF
TGTGCCAGCAGTCCGGGACAGGGAGTCCCTGGGGCCAACGTCCTGACTTTC
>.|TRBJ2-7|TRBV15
CATSRGDLTYEQYF
TGTGCCACCAGCAGAGGGGACTTAACCTACGAGCAGTACTTC